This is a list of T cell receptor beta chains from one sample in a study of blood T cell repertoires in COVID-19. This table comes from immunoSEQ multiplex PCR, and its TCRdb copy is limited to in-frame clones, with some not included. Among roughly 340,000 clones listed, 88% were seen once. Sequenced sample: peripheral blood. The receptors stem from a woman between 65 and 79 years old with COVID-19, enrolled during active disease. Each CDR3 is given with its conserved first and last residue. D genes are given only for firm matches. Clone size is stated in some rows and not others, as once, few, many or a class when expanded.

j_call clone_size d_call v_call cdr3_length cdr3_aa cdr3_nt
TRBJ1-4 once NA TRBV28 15 CASSRPGGANEKLFF TGTGCCAGCAGTCGCCCTGGGGGGGCTAATGAAAAACTGTTTTTT
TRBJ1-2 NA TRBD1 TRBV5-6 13 CASSTWTGWSYTF TGTGCCAGCAGCACCTGGACAGGCTGGAGCTACACCTTC
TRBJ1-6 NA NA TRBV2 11 CASRRMSPLHF TGTGCCAGCAGGAGGATGTCACCCCTCCACTTT
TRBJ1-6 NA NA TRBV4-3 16 CASSPSGAQGWSPLHF TGCGCCAGCAGCCCCTCCGGGGCACAGGGTTGGTCACCCCTCCACTTT
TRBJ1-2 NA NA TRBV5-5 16 CASSPSGGRVYYGYTF TGTGCCAGCAGCCCCTCGGGGGGGCGGGTGTACTATGGCTACACCTTC
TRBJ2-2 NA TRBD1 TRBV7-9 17 CASSFPPGQGATGELFF TGTGCCAGCAGCTTTCCGCCGGGACAGGGGGCGACCGGGGAGCTGTTTTTT
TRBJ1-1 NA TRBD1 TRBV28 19 CASSSRDRVKGEGWTEAFF TGTGCCAGCAGTAGCCGGGACAGGGTAAAGGGAGAAGGTTGGACTGAAGCTTTCTTT
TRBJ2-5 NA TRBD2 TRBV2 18 CASSEEGELAGGWKTQYF TGTGCCAGCAGTGAAGAAGGTGAATTAGCGGGGGGATGGAAGACCCAGTACTTC
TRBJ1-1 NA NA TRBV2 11 CASSDSIAGFF TGTGCCAGCAGTGATTCGATCGCGGGTTTCTTT
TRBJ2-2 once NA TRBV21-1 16 CASSKEETVNTGELFF TGTGCCAGCAGCAAAGAGGAGACTGTTAACACCGGGGAGCTGTTTTTT
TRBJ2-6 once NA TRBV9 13 CASSVAGANVLTF TGTGCCAGCAGCGTAGCGGGGGCCAACGTCCTGACTTTC
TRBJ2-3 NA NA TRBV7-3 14 CASSPGGGTDTQYF TGTGCCAGCAGCCCCGGGGGAGGCACAGATACGCAGTATTTT
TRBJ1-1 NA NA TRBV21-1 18 CASSKAVLNPQMNTEAFF TGTGCCAGCAGCAAAGCCGTCCTCAATCCACAAATGAACACTGAAGCTTTCTTT
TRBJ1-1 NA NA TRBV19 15 CASSVLGHMNTEAFF TGTGCCAGTAGTGTTCTTGGGCACATGAACACTGAAGCTTTCTTT
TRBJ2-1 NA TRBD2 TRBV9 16 CASSSTTSGGPHEQFF TGTGCCAGCAGCTCAACGACTAGCGGGGGGCCCCACGAGCAGTTCTTC
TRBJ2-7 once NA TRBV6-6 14 CASSYDSRSGEQYF TGTGCCAGCAGTTACGACAGTCGATCGGGCGAGCAGTACTTC
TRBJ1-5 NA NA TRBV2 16 CASSEAGGTGVGPQHF TGTGCCAGCAGTGAAGCGGGAGGGACGGGAGTGGGGCCCCAGCATTTT
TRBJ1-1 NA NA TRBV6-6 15 CASLQSPTRQTEAFF TGTGCCAGCCTCCAGTCCCCGACAAGGCAGACCGAGGCTTTCTTT
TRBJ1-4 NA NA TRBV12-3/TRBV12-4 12 CASSLNREKLFF TGTGCCAGCAGTTTAAACAGGGAAAAACTGTTTTTT
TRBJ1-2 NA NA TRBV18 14 CASSPLPVMVGYTF TGTGCCAGCTCACCACTTCCAGTTATGGTTGGCTACACCTTC
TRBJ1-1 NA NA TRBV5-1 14 CASSWNGREGEAFF TGCGCCAGCAGCTGGAATGGGAGGGAGGGTGAAGCTTTCTTT
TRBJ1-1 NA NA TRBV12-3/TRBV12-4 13 CASRIRENTEAFF TGTGCCAGCAGGATCAGGGAGAACACTGAAGCTTTCTTT
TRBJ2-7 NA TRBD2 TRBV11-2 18 CASSQGIGLAGVRYEQYF TGTGCCAGCAGCCAGGGCATAGGACTAGCGGGGGTTCGCTACGAGCAGTACTTC
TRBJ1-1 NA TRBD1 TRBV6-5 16 CASSYGTGSVNTEAFF TGTGCCAGCAGTTACGGGACAGGGTCAGTGAACACTGAAGCTTTCTTT
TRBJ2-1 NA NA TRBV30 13 CAWSTGLNNEQFF TGTGCCTGGAGCACTGGACTAAACAATGAGCAGTTCTTC
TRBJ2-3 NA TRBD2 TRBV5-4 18 CASSLGGAGGPGITRQYF TGTGCCAGCAGCTTGGGAGGAGCGGGGGGACCCGGGATTACTAGGCAGTATTTT
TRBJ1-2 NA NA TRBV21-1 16 CATPDVAGQGLYGYTF TGTGCCACCCCGGATGTAGCGGGACAGGGCCTCTATGGCTACACCTTC